The sequence of this T cell receptor (beta chain) was determined in a study of cytomegalovirus exposure and HLA in healthy donors. General study findings and limits: The authors listed roughly 150 TCR beta chains as cytomegalovirus-associated.

CDR1 and CDR2 from the germline V gene are ENHRY and SYGVKD. The J segment lost 3 bases and the V segment lost 0 bases, leaving 12 bases of the junction unmatched. This CDR3 comprises 19 residues. With 60 Vbeta and 13 Jbeta primers, the PCR was carried out. Method: immunoSEQ multiplex PCR; TCRdb's copy keeps in-frame clones and lacks some. The table shows 100,000 to 150,000 clones, with around 83% occurring only once. Concerning this clone itself: Antigen specificity is unknown.

The rearrangement joins TRBV10-3 to TRBJ1-4; 8 bases are shared with TRBD1. The TCR comes from a man aged 50 to 59 in good health and CMV-seronegative. Sequencing input: PBMCs. The CDR3 protein is CAISESPGGVISANEKLFF. The CDR3 DNA is TGTGCCATCAGTGAGTCGCCAGGGGGCGTTATCTCGGCTAATGAAAAACTGTTTTTT.